The source of this T cell receptor (beta chain) is a study of shared clonotypes between healthy human individuals. Turning to this clone: Its specificity is unknown.

CD45RO-negative, CCR7-positively selected cells formed the naive CD8 fraction, excluding terminally differentiated effector memory CD45RA+ cells. As handled by the study authors: Owing to the provision of junction-only sequences devoid of quality scores by immunoSEQ, filtering differed. TCRdb's table, derived via immunoSEQ multiplex PCR, lists solely in-frame clones and lacks some. For V, J and clone size, that table is used; D and trimming come from the DNA. The sample comprises some 2,000,000 clones, 85% to 95% of which are singletons, and 1.1% rests with the top ten. Findings and caveats of the study: The researchers took only blood, and tissue repertoires probably look different.

CDR3 length: 14 amino acids. Germline lookup yields CDR1 MNHEY and CDR2 SVGAGI. Between the trimmed V and J ends, which lost 9 bases and 5 bases, there was a span of 20 bases. This TCR was recovered from a man younger than 30 in good health. The chain couples TRBV6-5 to TRBJ2-7; possibly TRBD2 for D (7 bases). The sample consisted of naive CD8+ T cells sorted from blood. The CDR3 loop is CASTDSRGGDEQYF. In nucleotides, the CDR3 is TGTGCCAGTACTGACTCCCGAGGGGGGGACGAGCAGTACTTC.